The clone carrying this T cell receptor (beta chain) was detected once. The antigen is undetermined. This specimen comes from a study of cytomegalovirus exposure and HLA in healthy donors. Study-level results: Approximately 160 TCR beta chains were listed as cytomegalovirus-associated. As confirmed in vitro, three CMV-associated chains were specific for CMV antigens.

The V end lost 3 bases, the J end lost 3 bases, and 27 bases lay between the germline ends. The germline gives CDR1 KGHSH, CDR2 LQKENI. The CDR3 runs 19 residues. PCR was performed using 60 Vbeta and 13 Jbeta primers. The repertoire was sequenced with immunoSEQ multiplex PCR; TCRdb's copy has only in-frame clones and lacks some. Seen here are just over 200,000 clones, around four fifths observed once, and the top ten hold around 3%. The receptor was isolated from a woman aged 40 to 50 in good health and CMV-seronegative. Sequenced: PBMCs. This sequence joins TRBV18 and TRBJ2-7; a weak D match, TRBD1 (6 bases). The CDR3 region has the DNA TGTGCCAGCTCACCGGGCACCGGATCAGTCGGACAGCTCGGCTACGAGCAGTACTTC. The encoded protein is CASSPGTGSVGQLGYEQYF.